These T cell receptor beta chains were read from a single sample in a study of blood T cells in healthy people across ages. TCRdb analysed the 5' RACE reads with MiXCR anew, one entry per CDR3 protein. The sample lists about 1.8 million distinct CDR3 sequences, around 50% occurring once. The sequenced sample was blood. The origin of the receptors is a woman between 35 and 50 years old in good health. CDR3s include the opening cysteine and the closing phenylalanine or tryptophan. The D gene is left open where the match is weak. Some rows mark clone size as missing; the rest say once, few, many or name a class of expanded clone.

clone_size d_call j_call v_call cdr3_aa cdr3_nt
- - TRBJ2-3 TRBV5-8 CASSAGRGTDTQYF TGTGCCAGCAGCGCCGGTAGGGGAACAGATACGCAGTATTTT
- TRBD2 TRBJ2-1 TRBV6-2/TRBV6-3 CASSYVLTSGGTSSYNEQFF TGTGCCAGCAGTTACGTCCTGACTAGCGGGGGGACGAGCTCCTACAATGAGCAGTTCTTC
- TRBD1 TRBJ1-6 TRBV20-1 CSALGQGYSPLHF TGCAGTGCTTTAGGACAGGGGTATTCACCCCTCCACTTT
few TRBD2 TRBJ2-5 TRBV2 CASSQFETSGRETQYF TGTGCCAGCAGTCAATTCGAGACTAGCGGGCGAGAGACCCAGTACTTC
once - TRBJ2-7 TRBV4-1 CASSQDHLRQYF TGCGCCAGCAGCCAAGATCACCTAAGGCAGTACTTC
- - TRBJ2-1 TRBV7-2 CASSLLGRQRHVNEQFF TGTGCCAGCAGCTTATTGGGACGGCAACGACACGTCAATGAGCAGTTCTTC
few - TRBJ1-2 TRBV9 CASSVGSGGPSYGYTF TGTGCCAGCAGCGTAGGTTCGGGGGGGCCGAGCTATGGCTACACCTTC
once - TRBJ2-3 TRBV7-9 CASSPKTSIPTDTQYF TGTGCCAGCAGCCCTAAGACATCGATCCCCACAGATACGCAGTATTTT
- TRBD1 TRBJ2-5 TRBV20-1 CSVSTGQGGTQYF TGCAGTGTTTCGACAGGGCAGGGTGGGACCCAGTACTTC
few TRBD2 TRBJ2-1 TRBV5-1 CASSTWDYDNEQFF TGCGCCAGCAGCACCTGGGACTACGACAATGAGCAGTTCTTC
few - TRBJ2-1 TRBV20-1 CSPRPRGGLEQFF TGCAGTCCTCGGCCGAGGGGGGGGCTAGAGCAGTTCTTC
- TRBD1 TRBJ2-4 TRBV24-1 CATRGQGENIQYF TGTGCCACCAGGGGACAGGGGGAAAACATTCAGTACTTC
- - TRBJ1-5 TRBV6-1 CASSETITNQPQHF TGTGCCAGCAGTGAAACGATAACAAATCAGCCCCAGCATTTT
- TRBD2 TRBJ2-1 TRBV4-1 CASSQEIAGGSYNEQFF TGCGCCAGCAGCCAAGAGATAGCGGGGGGGTCCTACAATGAGCAGTTCTTC
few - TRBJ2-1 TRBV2 CASSEQFF TGTGCCAGCAGTGAGCAGTTCTTC
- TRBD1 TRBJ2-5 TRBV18 CASSNSRGLRQETQYF TGTGCCAGCTCAAACAGCAGGGGGCTTCGCCAAGAGACCCAGTACTTC
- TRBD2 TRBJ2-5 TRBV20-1 CSAPLTSGGRETQYF TGCAGTGCTCCTCTGACTAGCGGGGGGCGGGAGACCCAGTACTTC
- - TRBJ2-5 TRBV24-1 CATSDSGQAQETQYF TGTGCCACCAGTGATTCAGGGCAGGCACAAGAGACCCAGTACTTC
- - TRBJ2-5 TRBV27 CASSLGSSMETQYF TGTGCCAGCAGTTTAGGCAGCTCGATGGAGACCCAGTACTTC
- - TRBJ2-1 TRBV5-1 CASSLNNGAGYNEQFF TGCGCCAGCAGCTTAAATAATGGCGCCGGCTACAATGAGCAGTTCTTC
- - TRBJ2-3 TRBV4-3 CASSQDGYLSTDTQYF TGCGCCAGCAGCCAAGACGGTTACCTCAGCACAGATACGCAGTATTTT
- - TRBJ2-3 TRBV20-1 CSARDGRGGDTQYF TGCAGTGCTAGAGATGGGCGGGGAGGAGATACGCAGTATTTT
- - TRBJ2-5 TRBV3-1 CASSQDVGGPQYF TGTGCCAGCAGCCAAGACGTGGGGGGGCCCCAGTACTTC
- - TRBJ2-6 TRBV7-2 CAGSFSRNGGSVSGANVLTF TGTGCCGGCAGCTTTAGTCGGAACGGGGGCAGTGTCTCTGGGGCCAACGTCCTGACTTTC
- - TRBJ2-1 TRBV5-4 CASSPDLSGEQFF TGTGCCAGCAGCCCGGACCTATCTGGTGAGCAGTTCTTC
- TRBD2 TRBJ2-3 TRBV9 CASSPGWRGATDTQYF TGTGCCAGCAGCCCCGGCTGGCGGGGGGCCACAGATACGCAGTATTTT
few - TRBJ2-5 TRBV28 CASSPGRTQYF TGTGCCAGCAGTCCCGGTCGGACCCAGTACTTC
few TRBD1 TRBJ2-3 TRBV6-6 CASTGGSADTQYF TGTGCCAGCACAGGGGGTTCAGCAGATACGCAGTATTTT
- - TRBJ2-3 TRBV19 CATQLRDLGTDTQYF TGTGCCACTCAGCTCCGGGACCTCGGGACAGATACGCAGTATTTT
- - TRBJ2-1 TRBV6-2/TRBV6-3 CASSTPRSGLLFNEQFF TGTGCCAGCAGTACGCCTCGCTCGGGACTCCTCTTCAATGAGCAGTTCTTC
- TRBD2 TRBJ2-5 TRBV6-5 CASSYRGAGGHGETQYF TGTGCCAGCAGTTACCGCGGAGCGGGGGGGCATGGGGAGACCCAGTACTTC
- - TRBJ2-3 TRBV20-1 CSGLDGTSQYF TGCAGTGGCCTAGACGGGACCTCGCAGTATTTT
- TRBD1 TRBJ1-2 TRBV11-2 CASSSSGQTNYGYTF TGTGCCAGCAGCTCCTCGGGACAGACCAACTATGGCTACACCTTC
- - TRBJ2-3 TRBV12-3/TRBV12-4 CASNPPGYGTDTQYF TGTGCCAGCAACCCTCCGGGATACGGGACAGATACGCAGTATTTT
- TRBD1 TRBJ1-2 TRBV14 CASSHTTGGRYGYTF TGTGCCAGCAGCCATACGACAGGGGGCCGGTATGGCTACACCTTC
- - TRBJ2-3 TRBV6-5 CASSSRVFTDTQYF TGTGCCAGCAGTAGCCGGGTTTTCACAGATACGCAGTATTTT
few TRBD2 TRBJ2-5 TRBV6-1 CASSAALIAGPGETQYF TGTGCCAGCAGTGCCGCCTTGATAGCGGGGCCGGGAGAGACCCAGTACTTC
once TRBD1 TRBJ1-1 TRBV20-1 CSARQDRGYTEAFF TGCAGTGCTAGGCAGGACAGGGGGTACACTGAAGCTTTCTTT
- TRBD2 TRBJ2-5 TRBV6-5 CASRPWASGGEETQYF TGTGCCAGCAGACCCTGGGCTAGCGGGGGGGAAGAGACCCAGTACTTC
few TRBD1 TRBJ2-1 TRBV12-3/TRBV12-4 CASRWTGLYNEQFF TGTGCCAGCAGATGGACAGGCTTATACAATGAGCAGTTCTTC
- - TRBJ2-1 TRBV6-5 CASSYYVSGSGNEQFF TGTGCCAGCAGTTACTACGTCTCAGGGTCGGGCAATGAGCAGTTCTTC
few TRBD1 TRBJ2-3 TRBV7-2 CASSGRTGSDTQYF TGTGCCAGCAGCGGCAGGACAGGGTCAGATACGCAGTATTTT
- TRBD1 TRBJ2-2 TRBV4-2 CASSQDAGQEAGELFF TGTGCCAGCAGCCAAGACGCAGGACAGGAGGCCGGGGAGCTGTTTTTT
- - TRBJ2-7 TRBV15 CATSRDSMDPSSREQYF TGTGCCACCAGCAGAGATTCCATGGACCCCTCAAGCAGGGAGCAGTACTTC
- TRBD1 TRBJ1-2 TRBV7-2 CASSLVGDRGNYGYTF TGTGCCAGCAGCTTAGTAGGGGACAGGGGGAACTATGGCTACACCTTC
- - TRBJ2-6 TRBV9 CASSVGPQGLSGANVLTF TGTGCCAGCAGCGTGGGACCCCAGGGGCTCTCTGGGGCCAACGTCCTGACTTTC
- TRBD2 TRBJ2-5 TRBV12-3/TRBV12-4 CASSLATSGGFETQYF TGTGCCAGCAGTTTAGCGACTAGCGGGGGATTCGAGACCCAGTACTTC
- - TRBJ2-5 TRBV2 CASLGPEWETQYF TGTGCCAGCCTGGGACCTGAGTGGGAGACCCAGTACTTC
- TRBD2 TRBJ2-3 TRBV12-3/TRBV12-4 CASRAEIAGTQYF TGTGCCAGCAGGGCCGAAATAGCGGGTACGCAGTATTTT
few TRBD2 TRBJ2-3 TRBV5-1 CASSLYGGAEDTQYF TGCGCCAGCAGCTTGTACGGGGGGGCGGAAGATACGCAGTATTTT
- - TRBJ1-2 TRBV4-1 CASSRASGGYGYTF TGCGCCAGCAGCCGCGCGTCCGGGGGCTATGGCTACACCTTC
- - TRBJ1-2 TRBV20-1 CSASHGRGYTF TGCAGTGCCAGTCACGGTCGGGGCTACACCTTC
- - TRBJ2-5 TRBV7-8 CASSLAGSPETQYF TGTGCCAGCAGCTTAGCGGGGTCACCCGAGACCCAGTACTTC
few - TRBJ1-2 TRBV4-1 CASSQGDGLTYGYTF TGCGCCAGCAGCCAAGGGGACGGCCTTACCTATGGCTACACCTTC
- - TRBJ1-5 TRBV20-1 CSARTDYSNQPQHF TGCAGTGCTCGGACGGACTATAGCAATCAGCCCCAGCATTTT
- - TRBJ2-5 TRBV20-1 CSADILSGSGETQYF TGCAGTGCTGACATACTTAGCGGCTCTGGAGAGACCCAGTACTTC
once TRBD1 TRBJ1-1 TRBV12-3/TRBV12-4 CASSRHPQGSGITEAFF TGTGCCAGCAGCCGACACCCACAGGGGTCAGGCATCACTGAAGCTTTCTTT
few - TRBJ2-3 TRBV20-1 CSALGAGTSRDTQYF TGCAGTGCCCTAGGGGCAGGAACTAGCCGAGATACGCAGTATTTT